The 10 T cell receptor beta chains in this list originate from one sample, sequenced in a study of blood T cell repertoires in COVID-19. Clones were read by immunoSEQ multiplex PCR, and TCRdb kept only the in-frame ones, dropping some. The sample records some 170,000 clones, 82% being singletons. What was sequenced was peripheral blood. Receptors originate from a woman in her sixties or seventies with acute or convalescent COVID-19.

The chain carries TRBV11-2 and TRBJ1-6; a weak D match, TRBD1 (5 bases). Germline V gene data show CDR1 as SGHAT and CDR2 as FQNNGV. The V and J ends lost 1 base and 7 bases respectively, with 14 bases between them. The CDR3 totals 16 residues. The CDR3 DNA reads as TGTGCCAGCAGCTTAGGAAGGGGCATGGTAAATTCACCCCTCCACTTT. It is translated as CASSLGRGMVNSPLHF.

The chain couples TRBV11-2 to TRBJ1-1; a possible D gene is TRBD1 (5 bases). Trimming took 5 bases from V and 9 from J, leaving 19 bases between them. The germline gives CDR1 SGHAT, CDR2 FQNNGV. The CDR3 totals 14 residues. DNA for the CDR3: TGTGCCAGCAGCCCGATCCCCGGACAAACGAAAGCTTTCTTT. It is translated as CASSPIPGQTKAFF.

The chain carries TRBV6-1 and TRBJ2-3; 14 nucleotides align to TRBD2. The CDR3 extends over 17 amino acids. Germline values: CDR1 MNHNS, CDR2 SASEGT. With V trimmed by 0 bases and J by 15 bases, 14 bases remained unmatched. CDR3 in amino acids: CASSEARLAGGPFRFYF. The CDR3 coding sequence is TGTGCCAGCAGTGAAGCGAGACTAGCGGGGGGGCCGTTCAGGTTTTATTTT.

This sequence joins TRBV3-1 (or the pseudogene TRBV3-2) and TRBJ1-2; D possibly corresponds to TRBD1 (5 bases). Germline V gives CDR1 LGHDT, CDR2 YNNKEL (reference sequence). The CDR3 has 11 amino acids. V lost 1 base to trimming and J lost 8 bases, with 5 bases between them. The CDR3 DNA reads TGTGCCAGCAGCCAAGGGGGCGGCTACACCTTC. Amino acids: CASSQGGGYTF.

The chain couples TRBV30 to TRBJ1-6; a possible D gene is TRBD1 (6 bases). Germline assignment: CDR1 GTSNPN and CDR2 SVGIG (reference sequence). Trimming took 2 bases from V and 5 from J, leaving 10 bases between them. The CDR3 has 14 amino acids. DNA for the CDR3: TGTGCCTGGAGTTCGGGGGGCAATAATTCACCCCTCCACTTT. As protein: CAWSSGGNNSPLHF.

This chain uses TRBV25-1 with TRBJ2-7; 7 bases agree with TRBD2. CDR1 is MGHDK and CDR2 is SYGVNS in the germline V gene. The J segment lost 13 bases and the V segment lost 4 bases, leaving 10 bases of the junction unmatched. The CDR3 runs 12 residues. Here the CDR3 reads CASSAGGPPVYF. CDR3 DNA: TGTGCCAGCAGTGCGGGGGGTCCACCCGTTTACTTC.

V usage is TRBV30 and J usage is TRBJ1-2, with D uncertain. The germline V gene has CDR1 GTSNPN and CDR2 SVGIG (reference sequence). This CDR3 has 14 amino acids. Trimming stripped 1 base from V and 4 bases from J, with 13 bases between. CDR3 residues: CAWSANGDTYGYTF. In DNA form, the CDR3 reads TGTGCCTGGAGTGCGAACGGAGATACCTATGGCTACACCTTC.

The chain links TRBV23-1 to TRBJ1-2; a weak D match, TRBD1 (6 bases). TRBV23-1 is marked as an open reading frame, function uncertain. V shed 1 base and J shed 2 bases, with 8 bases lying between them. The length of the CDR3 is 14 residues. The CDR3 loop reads CASSQLGANYGYTF. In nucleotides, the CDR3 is TGCGCCAGCAGTCAATTGGGGGCCAACTATGGCTACACCTTC.

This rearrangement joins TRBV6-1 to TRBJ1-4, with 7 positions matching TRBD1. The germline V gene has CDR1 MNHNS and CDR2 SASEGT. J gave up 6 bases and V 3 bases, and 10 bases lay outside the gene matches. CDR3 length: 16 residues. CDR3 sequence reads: CASSDRHRGSDEKLFF. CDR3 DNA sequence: TGTGCCAGCAGTGATAGGCACAGGGGTTCCGATGAAAAACTGTTTTTT.

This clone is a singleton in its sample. The chain's CDR3 is CASSFQATPTGEETQYF. The DNA for the CDR3 is TGCGCCAGCAGCTTTCAAGCTACCCCGACAGGCGAAGAGACCCAGTACTTC. This chain joins TRBV5-1 and TRBJ2-5; possibly TRBD1 for D (6 bases). Germline assignment: CDR1 SGHRS and CDR2 YFSETQ. Trimming cost V 2 bases and J 3 bases, with 20 bases left between them. This CDR3 has 17 residues.